Listed below are T cell receptor beta chains from one sample, sequenced in a study of blood T cell repertoires in COVID-19. Clones were sequenced by immunoSEQ multiplex PCR, and TCRdb holds only the in-frame ones, with some missing. The table shows tens of thousands of clones, with about 72% occurring only once. Material for sequencing was peripheral blood. The receptors were gathered from a man older than 75 with acute or convalescent COVID-19. Both conserved end residues are part of each CDR3. A D gene is named only where the DNA matches it firmly. Some rows mark clone size as missing; the rest say once, few, many or name a class of expanded clone.

>TRBV18|TRBJ1-2|TRBD1|once
CASSPPGQGLYGYTF
TGTGCCAGCTCACCACCGGGACAGGGGTTGTATGGCTACACCTTC
>TRBV27|TRBJ1-1|NA|NA
CASSRNGGRTEAFF
TGTGCCAGCAGTCGCAATGGAGGGAGGACTGAAGCTTTCTTT
>TRBV3-1/TRBV3-2|TRBJ1-4|TRBD1|NA
CASSLTGGQGATNEKLFF
TGTGCCAGCAGCCTGACGGGGGGACAGGGTGCAACTAATGAAAAACTGTTTTTT
>TRBV9|TRBJ2-1|TRBD2|NA
CASSVVAGGYHEQFF
TGTGCCAGCAGCGTAGTAGCGGGAGGCTATCATGAGCAGTTCTTC
>TRBV11-2|TRBJ1-2|TRBD1|once
CASSTGTGSVHGYTF
TGTGCCAGCAGCACAGGGACAGGTAGCGTACATGGCTACACCTTC
>TRBV5-6|TRBJ2-3|TRBD1|NA
CASSLGAGGIGDTQYF
TGTGCCAGCAGCTTGGGGGCAGGGGGAATTGGAGATACGCAGTATTTT
>TRBV4-1|TRBJ2-7|NA|NA
CASSRGLLNEQYF
TGCGCCAGCAGCCGAGGACTACTTAACGAGCAGTACTTC
>TRBV11-2|TRBJ1-2|TRBD1|NA
CASSSSGTGFRGYTF
TGTGCCAGCAGCTCCAGCGGGACAGGTTTTAGAGGCTACACCTTC
>TRBV27|TRBJ1-5|NA|NA
CASSGGWGESNQPQHF
TGTGCCAGCAGCGGAGGGTGGGGGGAAAGCAATCAGCCCCAGCATTTT
>TRBV18|TRBJ2-7|TRBD1|NA
CASSPGRDSSYEQYF
TGTGCCAGCTCACCCGGCAGGGACAGCTCCTACGAGCAGTACTTC
>TRBV5-1|TRBJ2-5|TRBD2|NA
CASNQGLAGGQETQYF
TGCGCCAGCAACCAGGGACTAGCGGGAGGTCAAGAGACCCAGTACTTC
>TRBV29-1|TRBJ2-7|TRBD1|NA
CSVTLARGQIAYEQYF
TGCAGCGTGACCCTGGCCAGGGGACAGATTGCCTACGAGCAGTACTTC
>TRBV3-1/TRBV3-2|TRBJ2-1|TRBD2|NA
CASRGSGGNNEQFF
TGTGCCAGCAGAGGTAGCGGGGGGAACAATGAGCAGTTCTTC
>TRBV3-1/TRBV3-2|TRBJ1-5|NA|NA
CASSQDFSQPQHF
TGTGCCAGCAGCCAAGATTTCAGTCAGCCCCAGCATTTT
>TRBV6-6|TRBJ1-2|TRBD1|NA
CASRPAGGYGYTF
TGTGCCAGCAGACCCGCAGGGGGCTATGGCTACACCTTC
>TRBV9|TRBJ2-7|NA|once
CASSVGPVGTYEQYF
TGTGCCAGCAGCGTAGGACCAGTCGGGACTTACGAGCAGTACTTC
>TRBV30|TRBJ1-1|NA|NA
CAWIRVDRGNTEAFF
TGTGCCTGGATTAGAGTGGATAGGGGGAACACTGAAGCTTTCTTT
>TRBV18|TRBJ2-7|TRBD2|few
CASTTGTTTYEQYF
TGTGCCAGCACCACCGGGACTACAACCTACGAGCAGTACTTC
>TRBV7-2|TRBJ1-5|NA|NA
CASSPSSQGSNQPQHF
TGTGCCAGCAGCCCGTCCTCGCAGGGGAGCAATCAGCCCCAGCATTTT
>TRBV11-3|TRBJ2-1|TRBD2|NA
CASSLGSGGGNEQFF
TGTGCCAGCAGCTTAGGGAGCGGGGGGGGGAATGAGCAGTTCTTC
>TRBV5-6|TRBJ1-6|NA|few
CASSFENRDSPLHF
TGTGCCAGCAGCTTCGAGAACAGGGATTCACCCCTCCACTTT
>TRBV6-1|TRBJ1-1|NA|NA
CASSEALRRRGGITEAFF
TGTGCCAGCAGTGAAGCGCTTCGGAGGAGGGGGGGAATCACTGAAGCTTTCTTT
>TRBV6-5|TRBJ2-3|TRBD2|NA
CASALAANTDTQYF
TGTGCCAGCGCACTAGCGGCGAACACAGATACGCAGTATTTT
>TRBV7-9|TRBJ2-7|TRBD2|NA
CASSFLGGYEQYF
TGTGCCAGCAGCTTCCTGGGAGGGTACGAGCAGTACTTC
>TRBV19|TRBJ1-2|NA|NA
CASTPFTGGHYGYTF
TGTGCCAGTACCCCCTTCACGGGGGGACACTATGGCTACACCTTC
>TRBV19|TRBJ2-3|NA|NA
CASSEREAQYF
TGTGCCAGTAGTGAGCGAGAGGCGCAGTATTTT
>TRBV7-9|TRBJ1-6|NA|NA
CASPVPDSPLHF
TGTGCCAGCCCCGTCCCGGATTCACCCCTCCACTTT
>TRBV7-6|TRBJ2-2|TRBD2|NA
CASSLRTSGRTGELFF
TGTGCCAGCAGCCTTAGGACTAGCGGGAGAACCGGGGAGCTGTTTTTT
>TRBV3-1/TRBV3-2|TRBJ2-7|TRBD2|NA
CASSPGLAGGAYEQYF
TGTGCCAGCAGCCCCGGACTAGCGGGAGGGGCGTACGAGCAGTACTTC
>TRBV19|TRBJ2-1|TRBD2|NA
CASTGLAGGYNEQFF
TGTGCCAGTACCGGACTAGCGGGGGGTTACAATGAGCAGTTCTTC
>TRBV30|TRBJ2-7|TRBD2|NA
CAWSVGGGLIEQYF
TGTGCCTGGAGTGTGGGGGGGGGTCTGATCGAGCAGTACTTC
>TRBV29-1|TRBJ1-1|TRBD1|few
CSVGFYGQGIGTEAFF
TGCAGCGTTGGTTTTTATGGACAGGGGATTGGCACTGAAGCTTTCTTT
>TRBV30|TRBJ1-2|NA|NA
CAWTRLANYGYTF
TGTGCCTGGACCCGGCTAGCTAACTATGGCTACACCTTC
>TRBV27|TRBJ2-5|TRBD1|NA
CASSLSNRDRAGETQYF
TGTGCCAGCAGTTTATCGAACCGGGACAGGGCCGGGGAGACCCAGTACTTC
>TRBV5-1|TRBJ2-1|TRBD2|once
CASSLIAGGPGEQFF
TGCGCCAGCAGCCTTATAGCGGGAGGGCCGGGTGAGCAGTTCTTC
>TRBV10-3|TRBJ2-1|NA|NA
CAISRQGYYNEQFF
TGTGCCATCAGTCGGCAGGGGTACTACAATGAGCAGTTCTTC
>TRBV11-3|TRBJ2-7|TRBD2|NA
CASSVRVLAGVYEQYF
TGTGCCAGCAGCGTTAGAGTACTAGCGGGAGTCTACGAGCAGTACTTC
>TRBV9|TRBJ1-2|TRBD1|NA
CASSSRQGSRLDGYTF
TGTGCCAGCAGCTCCCGACAGGGGTCCCGTTTGGATGGCTACACCTTC
>TRBV12-5|TRBJ2-1|TRBD2|NA
CASGLGSGRDEQFF
TGTGCTAGTGGTTTGGGTAGCGGGAGGGATGAGCAGTTCTTC
>TRBV21-1|TRBJ1-2|NA|few
CASSNTGLQGYGYTF
TGTGCCAGCAGCAACACCGGACTGCAAGGCTATGGCTACACCTTC
>TRBV6-1|TRBJ1-5|NA|few
CASSEALGRPQHF
TGTGCCAGCAGTGAAGCTTTGGGCCGCCCCCAGCATTTT